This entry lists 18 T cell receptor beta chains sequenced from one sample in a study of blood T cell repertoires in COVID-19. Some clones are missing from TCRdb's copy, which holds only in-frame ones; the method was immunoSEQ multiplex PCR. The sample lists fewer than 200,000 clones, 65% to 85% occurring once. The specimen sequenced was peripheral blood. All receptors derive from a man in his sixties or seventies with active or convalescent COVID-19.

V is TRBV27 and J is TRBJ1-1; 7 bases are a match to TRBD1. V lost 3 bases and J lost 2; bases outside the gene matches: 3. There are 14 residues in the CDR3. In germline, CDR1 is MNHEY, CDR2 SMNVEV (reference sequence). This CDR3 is CASSFGTANTEAFF. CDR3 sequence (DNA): TGTGCCAGCAGTTTTGGGACAGCCAACACTGAAGCTTTCTTT.

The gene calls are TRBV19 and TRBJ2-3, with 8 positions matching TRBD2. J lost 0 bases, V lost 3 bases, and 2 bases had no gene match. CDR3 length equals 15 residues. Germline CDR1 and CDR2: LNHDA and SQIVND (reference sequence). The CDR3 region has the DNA TGTGCCAGTAGTATGAGGACTAGCAGCACAGATACGCAGTATTTT. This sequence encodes CASSMRTSSTDTQYF. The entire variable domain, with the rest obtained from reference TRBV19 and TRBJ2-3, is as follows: DGGITQSPKYLFRKEGQNVTLSCEQNLNHDAMYWYRQDPGQGLRLIYYSQIVNDFQKGDIAEGYSVSREKKESFPLTVTSAQKNPTAFYLCASSMRTSSTDTQYFGPGTRLTVL.

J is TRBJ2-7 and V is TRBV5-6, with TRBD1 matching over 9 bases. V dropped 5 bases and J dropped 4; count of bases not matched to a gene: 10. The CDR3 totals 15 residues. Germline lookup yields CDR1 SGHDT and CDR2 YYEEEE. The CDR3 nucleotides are TGTGCCAGCAGATACACCGGGACAGGGACTTACGAGCAGTACTTC. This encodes CASRYTGTGTYEQYF.

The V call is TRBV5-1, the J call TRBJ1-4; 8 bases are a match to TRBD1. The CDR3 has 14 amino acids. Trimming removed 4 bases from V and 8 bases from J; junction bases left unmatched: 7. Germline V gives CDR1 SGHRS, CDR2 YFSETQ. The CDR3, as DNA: TGCGCCAGCAGCGCCGGACAGGGAGAAGAAAAACTGTTTTTT. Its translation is CASSAGQGEEKLFF.

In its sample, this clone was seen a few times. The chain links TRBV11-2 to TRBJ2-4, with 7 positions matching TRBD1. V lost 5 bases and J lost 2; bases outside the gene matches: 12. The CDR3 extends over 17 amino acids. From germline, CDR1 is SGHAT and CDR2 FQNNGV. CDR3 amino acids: CASSPRQGGTTKNIQYF. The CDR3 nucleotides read TGTGCCAGCAGCCCCCGACAAGGGGGCACGACCAAAAACATTCAGTACTTC.

The CDR3 coding sequence is TGCGCCAGCAGCTTGGTGGGACAGAACACCGGGGAGCTGTTTTTT. Residues: CASSLVGQNTGELFF. J is TRBJ2-2 and V is TRBV5-1; TRBD1 is a possible D gene (6 bases). The V gene lost 0 bases and the J gene lost 1 base, with 7 bases spanning the gap. This CDR3 has 15 amino acids. CDR1 is SGHRS, CDR2 YFSETQ, per germline.

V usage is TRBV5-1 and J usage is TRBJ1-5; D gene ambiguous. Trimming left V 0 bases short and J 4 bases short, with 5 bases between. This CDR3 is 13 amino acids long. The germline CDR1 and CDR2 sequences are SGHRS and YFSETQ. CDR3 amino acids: CASSLDGNQPQHF. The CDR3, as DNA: TGCGCCAGCAGCTTGGACGGTAATCAGCCCCAGCATTTT.

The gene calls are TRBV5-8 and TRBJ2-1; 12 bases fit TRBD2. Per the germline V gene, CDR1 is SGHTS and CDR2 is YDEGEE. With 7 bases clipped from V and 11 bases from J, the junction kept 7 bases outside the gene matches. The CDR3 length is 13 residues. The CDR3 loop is CASCRLAGVKQFF. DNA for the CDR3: TGTGCCAGCTGTCGACTAGCGGGAGTGAAGCAGTTCTTC.

CDR3 region: CSGGQGGGTEAFF. The DNA for the CDR3 is TGCAGCGGAGGACAGGGTGGGGGGACTGAAGCTTTCTTT. The rearrangement links TRBV29-1 to TRBJ1-1; 8 bases match TRBD1. V shed 7 bases, J shed 5 bases, and the junction held 9 bases outside the gene matches. Germline V CDR1 and CDR2: SQVTM, ANQGSEA. The CDR3 loop spans 13 amino acids.

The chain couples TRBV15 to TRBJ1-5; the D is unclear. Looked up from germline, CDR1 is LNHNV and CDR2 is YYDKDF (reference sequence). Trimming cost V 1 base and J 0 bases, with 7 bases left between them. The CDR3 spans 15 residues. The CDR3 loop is CATSRAGNSNQPQHF. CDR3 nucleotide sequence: TGTGCCACCAGCAGAGCGGGGAATAGCAATCAGCCCCAGCATTTT.

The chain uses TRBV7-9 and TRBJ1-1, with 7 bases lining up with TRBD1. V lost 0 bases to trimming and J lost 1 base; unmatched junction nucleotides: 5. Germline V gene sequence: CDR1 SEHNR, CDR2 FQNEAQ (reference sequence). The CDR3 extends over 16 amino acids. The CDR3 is CASSLAGAGGNTEAFF. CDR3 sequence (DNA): TGTGCCAGCAGCTTAGCAGGGGCAGGGGGGAACACTGAAGCTTTCTTT.

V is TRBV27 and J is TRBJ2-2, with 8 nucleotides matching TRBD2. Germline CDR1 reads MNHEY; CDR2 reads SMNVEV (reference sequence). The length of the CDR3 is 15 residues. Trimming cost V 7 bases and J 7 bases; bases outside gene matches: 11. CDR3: CASISGNLGGGELFF. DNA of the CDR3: TGTGCCAGCATTAGCGGGAACCTAGGGGGCGGGGAGCTGTTTTTT.

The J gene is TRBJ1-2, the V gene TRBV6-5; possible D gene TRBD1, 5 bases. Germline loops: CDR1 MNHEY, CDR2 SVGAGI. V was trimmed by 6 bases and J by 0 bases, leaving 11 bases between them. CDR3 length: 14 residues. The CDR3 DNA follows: TGTGCCAGCAGGCGGGACCGTCCTAACTATGGCTACACCTTC. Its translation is CASRRDRPNYGYTF.

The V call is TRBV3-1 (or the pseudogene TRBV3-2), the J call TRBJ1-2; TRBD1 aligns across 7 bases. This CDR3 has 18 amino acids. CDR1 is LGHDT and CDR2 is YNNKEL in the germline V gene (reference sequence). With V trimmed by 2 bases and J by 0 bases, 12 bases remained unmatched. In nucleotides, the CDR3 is TGTGCCAGCAGCCAAAGGGTGGGACAGAGGCGAACTAACTATGGCTACACCTTC. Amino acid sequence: CASSQRVGQRRTNYGYTF.

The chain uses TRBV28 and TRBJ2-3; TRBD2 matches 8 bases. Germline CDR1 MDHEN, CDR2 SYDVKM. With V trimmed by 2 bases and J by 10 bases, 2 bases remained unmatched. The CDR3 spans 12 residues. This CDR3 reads CASSLPAGAQYF. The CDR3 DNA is TGTGCCAGCAGTTTACCAGCGGGAGCGCAGTATTTT.

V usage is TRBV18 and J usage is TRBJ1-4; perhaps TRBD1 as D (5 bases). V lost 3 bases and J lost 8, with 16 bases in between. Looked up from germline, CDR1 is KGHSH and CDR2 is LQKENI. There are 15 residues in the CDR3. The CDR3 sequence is CASSPGPPEREKLFF. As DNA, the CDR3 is TGTGCCAGCTCACCGGGGCCCCCCGAGAGGGAAAAACTGTTTTTT.

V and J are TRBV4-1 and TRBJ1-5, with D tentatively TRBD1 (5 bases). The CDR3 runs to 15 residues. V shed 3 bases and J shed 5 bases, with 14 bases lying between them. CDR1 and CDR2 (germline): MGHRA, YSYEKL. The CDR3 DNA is TGCGCCAGCAGCCATCTTGGGCAGGGCGATCAGCCCCAGCATTTT. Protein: CASSHLGQGDQPQHF.

The CDR3 DNA reads as TGTGCCAGCAGCCTTGACAGGGGCGTAGGCTATGGCTACACCTTC. Its protein is CASSLDRGVGYGYTF. The chain carries TRBV5-4 and TRBJ1-2; 8 bases map to TRBD1. This CDR3 has 15 residues. Germline V gene data show CDR1 as SGHNT and CDR2 as YYREEE (reference sequence). Germline trimming cut 4 bases from V and 4 bases from J; bases unmatched to any gene: 9.